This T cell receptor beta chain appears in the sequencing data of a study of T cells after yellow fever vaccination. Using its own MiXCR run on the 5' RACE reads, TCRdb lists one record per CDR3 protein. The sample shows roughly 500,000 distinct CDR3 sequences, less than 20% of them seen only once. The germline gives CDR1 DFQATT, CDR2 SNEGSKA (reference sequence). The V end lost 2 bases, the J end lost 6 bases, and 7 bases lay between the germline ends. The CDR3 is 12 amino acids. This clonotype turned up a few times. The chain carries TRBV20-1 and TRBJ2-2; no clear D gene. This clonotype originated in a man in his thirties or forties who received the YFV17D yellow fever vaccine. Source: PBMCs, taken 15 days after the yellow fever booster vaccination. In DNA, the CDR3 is TGCAGTGCTAGACGCCAGGCCGGGGAGCTGTTTTTT. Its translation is CSARRQAGELFF.